These 18 T cell receptor beta chains share one sample of origin, sequenced in a study of cytomegalovirus exposure and HLA in healthy donors. PCR amplification relied on 60 Vbeta primers (plus 13 Jbeta primers). The table came from immunoSEQ multiplex PCR; TCRdb's copy has only in-frame clones and leaves some out. The data show 100,000 to 150,000 clones, with approximately 8.8% seen just once and around 5.5% held by the top ten. Specimen: PBMCs. The receptors shown here come from a man aged 40-49 years in good health and CMV-seronegative.

The chain links TRBV29-1 to TRBJ2-5; TRBD1 agrees at 11 bases. Germline CDR1 reads SQVTM; CDR2 reads ANQGSEA. V gave up 7 bases and J gave up 4 bases; unmatched junction bases: 5. The CDR3 is 13 residues long. The chain's CDR3 is CSATGTGGETQYF. CDR3 coding DNA: TGCAGCGCCACCGGGACAGGGGGAGAGACCCAGTACTTC. Together with reference TRBV29-1 and TRBJ2-5, the CDR3 gives the full variable domain: SAVISQKPSRDICQRGTSLTIQCQVDSQVTMMFWYRQQPGQSLTLIATANQGSEATYESGFVIDKFPISRPNLTFSTLTVSNMSPEDSSIYLCSATGTGGETQYFGPGTRLLVL.

Points on this clone: It is likely a read error, because the conserved phenylalanine at the end of the CDR3 is missing. The chain has TRBV4-2 and TRBJ1-1; D gene uncertain. V was trimmed by 0 bases and J by 1 base, leaving 12 bases between them. This CDR3 is built from 16 residues. In germline, CDR1 is LGHNA, CDR2 YNFKEQ. This CDR3 reads CASSQDFYDGNTEAFV. Here the CDR3 DNA reads TGTGCCAGCAGCCAAGATTTTTATGACGGGAACACTGAAGCTTTCGTT.

There are many counts of this clone. J is TRBJ1-1 and V is TRBV5-4, with TRBD1 identical over 7 bases. V lost 2 bases to trimming and J lost 5 bases; unmatched junction nucleotides: 3. CDR3 size: 13 residues. CDR1 is SGHNT, CDR2 YYREEE, per germline (reference sequence). As DNA, the CDR3 is TGTGCCAGCAGCTTAGGGGGCCGGACTGAAGCTTTCTTT. Translation: CASSLGGRTEAFF.

The V call is TRBV5-1, the J call TRBJ2-6; 12 bases are shared with TRBD1. CDR3 length: 18 residues. Germline loops: CDR1 SGHRS, CDR2 YFSETQ. Trimming cost V 0 bases and J 8 bases; bases outside gene matches: 9. CDR3 in DNA: TGCGCCAGCAGCTTGGCGGGACAGGGGGCAGCGGGGACCAACGTCCTGACTTTC. This encodes CASSLAGQGAAGTNVLTF.

This clone appeared a few times. Germline and junction disagree at one end, which may indicate a read error. This chain joins TRBV6-6 and TRBJ1-4; D remains ambiguous. The CDR3 spans 15 residues. CDR1 and CDR2 from the germline V gene are MNHNY and SVGAGI (reference sequence). The DNA for the CDR3 is TGTGCCAGCAGTTACTCAGCCAGGTTAAATGAAAAACTGTCTTTT. This gives the protein CASSYSARLNEKLSF.

This clone was found a few times. The chain recombines TRBV7-9 with TRBJ2-2; a possible D gene is TRBD2 (5 bases). This CDR3 spans 13 amino acids. The ends were cut back, 0 bases at V and 9 bases at J, with 8 bases in the middle. The V gene's germline CDR1 is SEHNR and CDR2 FQNEAQ (reference sequence). The CDR3: CASSLAGGRELFF. As DNA, the CDR3 is TGTGCCAGCAGCTTAGCCGGCGGGCGGGAGCTGTTTTTT.

This chain connects TRBV25-1 to TRBJ2-3, with D uncertain. V was pared by 6 bases and J by 6 bases, with 7 bases between. CDR3 length: 11 amino acids. The germline CDR1 and CDR2 sequences are MGHDK and SYGVNS. CDR3 coding DNA: TGTGCCAGCAGCATCCGGGATACGCAGTATTTT. It yields the protein CASSIRDTQYF.

This clone was counted a few times. The rearrangement joins TRBV21-1 to TRBJ1-1; the table's D call of TRBD1 was not tested on the DNA. TRBV21-1 is a listed pseudogene. The CDR3 is made up of 16 amino acids. The CDR3 spells CASRPPRDRRNTEAFF. The CDR3 DNA reads TGTGCCAGCAGACCACCTCGGGACAGGCGGAACACTGAAGCTTTCTTT.

The chain joins TRBV10-2 to TRBJ1-5; 10 bases map to TRBD1. The CDR3 runs to 14 residues. J lost 7 bases, V lost 4 bases, and 4 bases had no gene match. Per the germline V gene, CDR1 is WSHSY and CDR2 is SAAADI. CDR3 DNA: TGCGCCAGCAGTGGGGACAGGGGAGGACAGCCCCAGCATTTT. Translated, it gives CASSGDRGGQPQHF.

This chain connects TRBV19 to TRBJ1-1; tentatively, D is TRBD1 (5 bases). The CDR3 length is 14 residues. From germline, CDR1 is LNHDA and CDR2 SQIVND (reference sequence). The V and J ends lost 5 bases and 2 bases respectively, with 12 bases between them. The chain's CDR3 is CASSPAGVNTEAFF. In nucleotides, the CDR3 is TGTGCCAGTAGTCCGGCGGGGGTCAACACTGAAGCTTTCTTT.

The chain joins TRBV14 to TRBJ1-1; D gene ambiguous. CDR1 and CDR2 (germline): SGHDN, FVKESK. CDR3 length: 14 residues. Deletions cut 1 base from V and 6 bases from J, with 12 bases between. CDR3 residues: CASSQVAGIAEAFF. CDR3 in DNA: TGTGCCAGCAGCCAAGTGGCGGGAATCGCTGAAGCTTTCTTT. The entire variable domain, with the rest obtained from reference TRBV14 and TRBJ1-1, is as follows: EAGVTQFPSHSVIEKGQTVTLRCDPISGHDNLYWYRRVMGKEIKFLLHFVKESKQDESGMPNNRFLAERTGGTYSTLKVQPAELEDSGVYFCASSQVAGIAEAFFGQGTRLTVV.

This clone came up many times. The V call is TRBV4-1, the J call TRBJ2-7; 10 nucleotides line up with TRBD1. The CDR3 loop spans 17 amino acids. The germline V gene encodes CDR1 MGHRA and CDR2 YSYEKL. The trim removed 0 bases at V and 5 bases at J, leaving 10 bases unmatched. The CDR3 bases are TGCGCCAGCAGCCAAGAGGGACAGGGGCGAAGGTGGAACGAGCAGTACTTC. Protein sequence: CASSQEGQGRRWNEQYF.

This clone was seen a handful of times. This rearrangement joins TRBV6-5 to TRBJ2-7, with TRBD2 matching over 8 bases. After removal of 1 base from V and 7 bases from J, the junction contained 6 bases not matched to a gene. CDR1 is MNHEY, CDR2 SVGAGI, per germline. The CDR3 spans 14 residues. CDR3 bases: TGTGCCAGCAGTTACTTCGCGGGGGGTGGTGAGCAGTACTTC. Protein product: CASSYFAGGGEQYF.

This clone has only a few counts. The chain links TRBV4-3 to TRBJ2-7; the match to TRBD1 covers 8 bases. The V gene end was trimmed by 1 base and the J gene end by 3 bases; junction bases not matched to a gene: 5. CDR1 is LGHNA, CDR2 YSLEER, per germline. The CDR3 runs to 15 residues. CDR3 in amino acids: CASSQGTGLFYEQYF. Here the CDR3 DNA reads TGCGCCAGCAGCCAAGGGACAGGGTTGTTCTACGAGCAGTACTTC.

This clone has just a few counts. DNA for the CDR3: TGTGCCAGCAGCTTAAACGGGAACACCTACGAGCAGTACTTC. It translates to CASSLNGNTYEQYF. This chain links TRBV11-2 with TRBJ2-7, with D maybe TRBD2 (5 bases). Germline CDR1 reads SGHAT; CDR2 reads FQNNGV. Trimming removed 2 bases at V and 2 bases at J, with 10 bases between. The CDR3 runs to 14 residues.

This chain links TRBV6-1 with TRBJ1-5; possible D gene TRBD1, 5 bases. The CDR3 is 15 amino acids. Trimming took 6 bases from V and 0 from J, leaving 12 bases between them. Germline V CDR1 and CDR2: MNHNS, SASEGT. CDR3 amino acids: CASSDSSYSNQPQHF. CDR3 DNA: TGTGCCAGCAGCGACAGCTCCTATAGCAATCAGCCCCAGCATTTT.

This clone was detected only a few times. The rearrangement uses TRBV5-1 and TRBJ2-7; a possible D gene is TRBD1 (5 bases). The CDR3 sequence is 14 residues long. The V end lost 4 bases, the J end lost 0 bases, and 11 bases lay between the germline ends. The germline V gene has CDR1 SGHRS and CDR2 YFSETQ. For the CDR3, the DNA is TGCGCCAGCAGCCCTTGGACAAACTCCTACGAGCAGTACTTC. Protein: CASSPWTNSYEQYF.

The V gene is TRBV28, the J gene TRBJ1-6; 11 nucleotides align to TRBD1. The CDR3 contains 18 residues. V was pared by 3 bases and J by 9 bases, with 13 bases of the junction left unmatched. In germline, CDR1 is MDHEN, CDR2 SYDVKM. This chain's CDR3 is CASSLFTGTGGSVSPLHF. The CDR3 DNA reads TGTGCCAGCAGTTTGTTTACCGGGACAGGGGGTTCGGTTTCACCCCTCCACTTT.